The 26 T cell receptor beta chains below were found in one sample sequenced in a study of regulatory T cells in long-lasting Graves disease. Time point in this sample: newly diagnosed GD, antithyroid drugs for less than 3 months. Extracted RNA from PBMCs served as the source of the TCR library. To make TCR beta libraries, researchers used iRepertoire HTBI primers and Arm-PCR of CDR3 regions. TCRdb passed the multiplex PCR reads through MiXCR, listing each CDR3 protein once. The profile shows over 400,000 distinct CDR3 sequences, 14% of them singletons. These same records also appear under a second study, on T cells in Graves' hyperthyroidism and ophthalmopathy.

The sample was peripheral blood mononuclear cells (PBMCs), taken at new diagnosis, from a patient treated with antithyroid drugs. Receptors originate from a woman in her fifties or sixties with Graves disease.

This clonotype was observed a few times. The chain carries TRBV29-1 and TRBJ1-1; D remains unclear. V was shortened by 6 bases and J by 1 base, with 18 bases between the two germline ends. CDR3 size: 15 residues. Germline values: CDR1 SQVTM, CDR2 ANQGSEA. CDR3 residues: CSVLRVGLSNTEAFF. Written as DNA, the CDR3 is TGCAGCGTCTTACGAGTCGGACTGTCGAACACTGAAGCTTTCTTT. Full variable domain (remainder filled in from reference TRBV29-1 and TRBJ1-1): SAVISQKPSRDICQRGTSLTIQCQVDSQVTMMFWYRQQPGQSLTLIATANQGSEATYESGFVIDKFPISRPNLTFSTLTVSNMSPEDSSIYLCSVLRVGLSNTEAFFGQGTRLTVV.

At least ten counts were recorded for this clonotype. The chain links TRBV7-9 to TRBJ2-3, with 13 bases matching TRBD2. Trimming took 5 bases from V and 5 from J; bases not matched to a gene: 4. The germline CDR1 and CDR2 sequences are SEHNR and FQNEAQ (reference sequence). CDR3 length: 15 residues. The CDR3 nucleotides read TGTGCCAGCAGCCCGGGACTAGCGGGAATAGATACGCAGTATTTT. Its protein is CASSPGLAGIDTQYF.

This clonotype was seen at least ten times. The chain has TRBV6-5 and TRBJ2-7; D might be TRBD2 (6 bases). CDR1 MNHEY and CDR2 SVGAGI come from the germline V gene. Trimming removed 2 bases at V and 7 bases at J, with 15 bases between. CDR3 length equals 14 residues. The CDR3 is CASSYQISAGEQYF. DNA of the CDR3: TGTGCCAGCAGTTACCAGATATCCGCGGGGGAGCAGTACTTC.

This clonotype was recorded many times. The chain couples TRBV20-1 to TRBJ1-1; D is uncertain. The germline V and J ends were trimmed by 5 bases and 1 base, with 11 bases remaining between them. This CDR3 spans 13 amino acids. From germline, CDR1 is DFQATT and CDR2 SNEGSKA (reference sequence). CDR3 nucleotides: TGCAGTGCTTCTCGACCGAAGAACACTGAAGCTTTCTTT. Translation: CSASRPKNTEAFF.

This clonotype has just a few counts. The rearrangement joins TRBV27 to TRBJ2-3, with 11 bases aligning to TRBD2. Germline lookup yields CDR1 MNHEY and CDR2 SMNVEV (reference sequence). The length of the CDR3 is 15 residues. V was pared by 2 bases and J by 8 bases, with 6 bases of the junction left unmatched. The CDR3 coding sequence is TGTGCCAGCAGTTTAGGAACTAGCGGGAGCGCTACGCAGTATTTT. Amino acid sequence: CASSLGTSGSATQYF.

In this sample, this clonotype turned up once. J is TRBJ2-2 and V is TRBV5-4; 9 nucleotides match TRBD1. Germline V gene lookup returns CDR1 SGHNT and CDR2 YYREEE (reference sequence). Trimming took 4 bases from V and 0 from J; bases not matched to a gene: 4. There are 16 residues in the CDR3. CDR3 region: CASSGDREANTGELFF. The CDR3 coding sequence is TGTGCCAGCAGCGGGGACAGGGAAGCGAACACCGGGGAGCTGTTTTTT.

This clonotype was found many times. CDR3 protein: CASSASSGSRDTQYF. CDR3 bases: TGTGCCAGCAGCGCATCTAGCGGGAGTCGGGATACGCAGTATTTT. The chain uses TRBV9 and TRBJ2-3; 10 nucleotides match TRBD2. The V gene's germline CDR1 is SGDLS and CDR2 YYNGEE. The CDR3 has 15 amino acids. V trimming: 3 bases; J trimming: 6 bases; junction bases outside the gene matches: 7.

This clonotype occurred many times. The chain links TRBV3-1 to TRBJ2-3; TRBD2 is a possible D gene (6 bases). Trimming pared 3 bases from V and 0 bases from J, leaving 13 bases between. CDR1 is LGHDT, CDR2 YNNKEL, per germline (reference sequence). This CDR3 comprises 16 residues. Written as DNA, the CDR3 is TGTGCCAGCAGCCAGGGGGTAGCGGCTAGCACAGATACGCAGTATTTT. Translation: CASSQGVAASTDTQYF.

This clonotype appeared many times. CDR3 bases: TGCGCCAGCAGCCCGGAGGACAGAACAAACTATGGCTACACCTTC. Translation gives CASSPEDRTNYGYTF. The V gene is TRBV5-1, the J gene TRBJ1-2, with TRBD1 as a possible D gene (6 bases). V dropped 4 bases and J dropped 2 bases, with 15 bases sitting between them. The germline V gene encodes CDR1 SGHRS and CDR2 YFSETQ. The CDR3 extends over 15 amino acids.

A few counts support this clonotype. CDR3 in amino acids: CASSLPTKYTDTQYF. The DNA of the CDR3 is TGTGCCAGCAGCCTTCCCACGAAATACACAGATACGCAGTATTTT. V and J are TRBV6-1 and TRBJ2-3, with D uncertain. The V end was cut by 6 bases, the J end by 2 bases, with 15 bases between. The CDR3 runs 15 residues. Germline loops: CDR1 MNHNS, CDR2 SASEGT.

This clonotype was observed at least ten times. The V and J genes are TRBV30 and TRBJ2-2, with D uncertain. The CDR3 has 14 amino acids. Germline V lookup: CDR1 GTSNPN, CDR2 SVGIG (reference sequence). The V end lost 0 bases, the J end lost 5 bases, and 10 bases lay between the germline ends. Here the CDR3 reads CAWSVIAGTGELFF. The CDR3 DNA reads as TGTGCCTGGAGTGTTATAGCTGGTACCGGGGAGCTGTTTTTT.

Details on this clonotype: This may arise from a read error, as a much more abundant clone is one base away. The chain employs TRBV9 and TRBJ2-7, with 12 bases aligning to TRBD1. With 4 bases clipped from V and 5 bases from J, the junction kept 4 bases outside the gene matches. Germline values: CDR1 SGDLS, CDR2 YYNGEE. The CDR3 totals 14 residues. The CDR3 region is CASSTGTGGDEQYF. Here the CDR3 DNA reads TGTGCCAGCAGCACCGGGACAGGGGGCGACGAGCAGTACTTC.

This clonotype has a count of ten or more. The genes are TRBV13 and TRBJ2-1; no reliable D call. The V gene lost 7 bases and the J gene lost 1 base, with 14 bases spanning the gap. The CDR3 is made up of 15 amino acids. CDR1 PRHDT and CDR2 FYEKMQ come from the germline V gene (reference sequence). The DNA of the CDR3 is TGTGCCAGCACCATGAACCCCGGGTCCTACAATGAGCAGTTCTTC. It translates to CASTMNPGSYNEQFF.

This clonotype has at least ten counts. This chain connects TRBV2 to TRBJ2-5; tentative D call: TRBD1 (6 bases). From germline, CDR1 is SNHLY and CDR2 FYNNEI. The CDR3 length is 17 residues. Trimming took off 4 bases at V and 2 bases at J, with 20 bases between the two ends. The CDR3 here is CASSAPPRVGGQETQYF. The CDR3 region has the DNA TGTGCCAGCAGTGCCCCCCCGCGGGTAGGGGGACAAGAGACCCAGTACTTC.

Ten or more counts support this clonotype. CDR3 coding DNA: TGTGCCAGCAGTTTGGTACAGGGGAACTCCTACGAGCAGTACTTC. As protein: CASSLVQGNSYEQYF. The V and J genes are TRBV28 and TRBJ2-7, with 7 bases matching TRBD1. The CDR3 covers 15 residues. Germline assignment: CDR1 MDHEN and CDR2 SYDVKM. The ends lost 3 bases at V and 0 bases at J; junction bases unmatched: 5.

This rearrangement joins TRBV6-2 or TRBV6-3 to TRBJ2-2, with 7 bases aligning to TRBD1. Germline values: CDR1 MNHEY, CDR2 SVGEGT. With V trimmed by 2 bases and J by 1 base, 4 bases remained unmatched. CDR3 length equals 16 residues. The CDR3 spells CASSYGAGGNTGELFF. CDR3 bases: TGTGCCAGCAGTTACGGCGCAGGGGGGAACACCGGGGAGCTGTTTTTT.

This clonotype was recorded at least ten times. The chain employs TRBV30 and TRBJ1-2; unclear D gene. This CDR3 comprises 15 residues. Germline values: CDR1 GTSNPN, CDR2 SVGIG (reference sequence). Trimming left V 1 base short and J 0 bases short, with 12 bases between. CDR3 in amino acids: CAWSAALTANYGYTF. The CDR3 DNA reads as TGTGCCTGGAGTGCAGCCCTAACAGCTAACTATGGCTACACCTTC.

This chain connects TRBV30 to TRBJ2-5, with 10 bases that match TRBD2. J lost 1 base, V lost 1 base, and 6 bases had no gene match. The CDR3 is made up of 16 amino acids. Germline loops: CDR1 GTSNPN, CDR2 SVGIG (reference sequence). CDR3 in DNA: TGTGCCTGGAGTGCGAAACTAGCGGGGCTCCAAGAGACCCAGTACTTC. It codes for CAWSAKLAGLQETQYF.

The chain links TRBV5-1 to TRBJ1-5; no clear D gene. Germline-derived CDR1 and CDR2 are SGHRS and YFSETQ. This CDR3 has 14 residues. V lost 0 bases, J lost 3 bases, and 7 bases lay in between. The CDR3 region is CASSLEGHNQPQHF. For the CDR3, the DNA is TGCGCCAGCAGCTTGGAAGGCCACAATCAGCCCCAGCATTTT.

This clonotype came up a few times. The chain has TRBV9 and TRBJ1-3, with a possible D match to TRBD1 (6 bases). The CDR3 has 17 amino acids. The ends were cut back, 3 bases at V and 2 bases at J, with 18 bases in the middle. The germline V gene has CDR1 SGDLS and CDR2 YYNGEE. This chain's CDR3 is CASSGRNRDYPGNTIYF. CDR3 nucleotides: TGTGCCAGCAGCGGAAGAAACAGGGATTATCCTGGAAACACCATATATTTT.

This clonotype was detected a few times. The rearrangement uses TRBV4-1 and TRBJ2-7; the match to TRBD2 covers 9 bases. CDR3 length: 15 residues. J gave up 6 bases and V 1 base, and 7 bases lay outside the gene matches. Germline V gives CDR1 MGHRA, CDR2 YSYEKL. The CDR3 is CASSQASSGVSEQYF. CDR3 bases: TGCGCCAGCAGCCAAGCTTCTAGCGGGGTTAGCGAGCAGTACTTC.

This clonotype occurred many times. The chain recombines TRBV28 with TRBJ2-7; 7 nucleotides line up with TRBD2. The CDR3 contains 15 residues. The J segment lost 6 bases and the V segment lost 2 bases, leaving 10 bases of the junction unmatched. Germline values: CDR1 MDHEN, CDR2 SYDVKM. The CDR3 DNA is TGTGCCAGCAGTTTAGGCGTGGGGAGGGGCGCCGAGCAGTACTTC. Translated, it gives CASSLGVGRGAEQYF.

In this sample, this clonotype turned up a few times. This sequence may be a read error, since a much larger clone differs from it by one base. This rearrangement joins TRBV7-2 to TRBJ2-1; TRBD1 aligns across 10 bases. The ends lost 3 bases at V and 10 bases at J; junction bases unmatched: 12. The CDR3 extends over 16 amino acids. CDR1 is SGHTA, CDR2 FQGNSA, per germline. Written as DNA, the CDR3 is TGTGCCAGCAGCTTCGATACCGGGACAGGGGTCTACGAGCAGTTCTTC. Translated: CASSFDTGTGVYEQFF. Full variable domain (missing parts from reference TRBV7-2 and TRBJ2-1): GAGVSQSPSNKVTEKGKDVELRCDPISGHTALYWYRQSLGQGLEFLIYFQGNSAPDKSGLPSDRFSAERTGGSVSTLTIQRTQQEDSAVYLCASSFDTGTGVYEQFFGPGTRLTVL.

In its sample, this clonotype was seen a few times. V is TRBV19 and J is TRBJ2-2; 7 bases line up with TRBD1. This CDR3 spans 14 amino acids. J was trimmed by 8 bases and V by 4 bases; bases with no gene match: 7. In germline, CDR1 is LNHDA, CDR2 SQIVND (reference sequence). CDR3 nucleotide sequence: TGTGCCAGTAGTACAGGGGGAATGGCGGGGGAGCTGTTTTTT. This sequence encodes CASSTGGMAGELFF.

The chain combines TRBV6-2 or TRBV6-3 with TRBJ2-7, with D maybe TRBD1 (6 bases). CDR1 and CDR2 (germline): MNHEY, SVGEGT. Deletions cut 10 bases from V and 2 bases from J, with 18 bases between. This CDR3 is built from 14 residues. The CDR3 reads CANSPGQGTYEQYF. The CDR3 bases are TGTGCCAACAGCCCCGGGCAGGGGACCTACGAGCAGTACTTC.

This clonotype occurred many times. The chain uses TRBV7-9 and TRBJ1-1; 9 positions agree with TRBD1. The CDR3 is 16 residues long. With 1 base clipped from V and 6 bases from J, the junction kept 9 bases outside the gene matches. Germline lookup yields CDR1 SEHNR and CDR2 FQNEAQ (reference sequence). The CDR3 DNA reads TGTGCCAGCAGCTTAGTCCCCCGACGACAGGGGGCTGAAGCTTTCTTT. Translating it yields CASSLVPRRQGAEAFF.